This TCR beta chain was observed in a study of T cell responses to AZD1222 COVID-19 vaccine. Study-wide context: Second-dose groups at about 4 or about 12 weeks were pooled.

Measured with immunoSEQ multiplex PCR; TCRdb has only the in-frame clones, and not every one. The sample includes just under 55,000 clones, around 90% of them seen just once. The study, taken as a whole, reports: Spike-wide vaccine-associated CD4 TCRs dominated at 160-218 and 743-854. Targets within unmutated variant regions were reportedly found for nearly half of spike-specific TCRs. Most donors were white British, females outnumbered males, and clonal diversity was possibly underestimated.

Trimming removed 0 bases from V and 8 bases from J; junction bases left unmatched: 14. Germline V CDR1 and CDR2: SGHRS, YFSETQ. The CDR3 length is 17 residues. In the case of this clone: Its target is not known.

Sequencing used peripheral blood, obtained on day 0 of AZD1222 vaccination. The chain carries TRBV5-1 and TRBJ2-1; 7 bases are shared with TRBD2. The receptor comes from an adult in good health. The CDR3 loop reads CASSLVGRGLGRYEQFF. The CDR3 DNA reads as TGCGCCAGCAGCTTGGTCGGGCGGGGGTTAGGTAGGTATGAGCAGTTCTTC. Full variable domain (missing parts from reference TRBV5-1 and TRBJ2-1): KAGVTQTPRYLIKTRGQQVTLSCSPISGHRSVSWYQQTPGQGLQFLFEYFSETQRNKGNFPGRFSGRQFSNSRSEMNVSTLELGDSALYLCASSLVGRGLGRYEQFFGPGTRLTVL.